The next 9 T cell receptor beta chains were all read from a single sample in a study of Graves' ophthalmopathy and Graves' hyperthyroidism. Amplification of TCR beta CDR3 regions used RNA transcripts. First-round RT-PCR employed HTBI primers, with a second-round multiplex PCR after it. MiXCR, applied by TCRdb to the multiplex PCR reads, yields one record per CDR3 protein. Among approximately 160,000 distinct CDR3 sequences, 30% to 45% were seen once, and the ten largest hold around 9.3%. What was sequenced was peripheral blood. The receptor source for this set is a man younger than 45 with Graves' ophthalmopathy.

The CDR3 protein is CASSYSNGPHEQYF. CDR3 nucleotide sequence: TGTGCCAGCAGTTACTCGAACGGGCCCCACGAGCAGTACTTC. The chain has TRBV6-5 and TRBJ2-7, with unresolved D. Germline loops: CDR1 MNHEY, CDR2 SVGAGI. Between the trimmed V and J ends, which lost 0 bases and 5 bases, there was a span of 11 bases. CDR3 size: 14 residues.

The gene calls are TRBV6-1 and TRBJ1-3; D is undetermined. V lost 3 bases and J lost 0, with 9 bases in between. CDR1 and CDR2 from the germline V gene are MNHNS and SASEGT. The CDR3 runs 15 residues. The CDR3: CASSDGRSSGNTIYF. As DNA, the CDR3 is TGTGCCAGCAGTGACGGACGCAGCTCTGGAAACACCATATATTTT.

This rearrangement joins TRBV28 to TRBJ1-1; D remains unclear. The germline gives CDR1 MDHEN, CDR2 SYDVKM. This CDR3 has 14 amino acids. Deletions cut 6 bases from V and 1 base from J, with 12 bases between. The CDR3: CASSFGVPNTEAFF. The CDR3 coding sequence is TGTGCCAGCAGCTTTGGAGTGCCGAACACTGAAGCTTTCTTT.

In its sample, this clonotype was seen many times. The chain couples TRBV20-1 to TRBJ1-2; TRBD1 agrees at 9 bases. This CDR3 is 12 amino acids long. The germline V gene has CDR1 DFQATT and CDR2 SNEGSKA (reference sequence). V gave up 5 bases and J gave up 6 bases; unmatched junction bases: 4. The CDR3 spells CSAAQGANGYTF. The CDR3 nucleotides read TGCAGTGCTGCACAGGGGGCGAATGGCTACACCTTC.

This clonotype was observed a handful of times. The V gene is TRBV6-2 or TRBV6-3, the J gene TRBJ2-7; the D is unclear. Germline CDR1 MNHEY, CDR2 SVGEGT. CDR3 size: 13 residues. V dropped 4 bases and J dropped 3 bases, with 10 bases sitting between them. The CDR3: CASSLRAVYEQYF. The DNA of the CDR3 is TGTGCCAGCAGTTTAAGGGCGGTCTACGAGCAGTACTTC.

This rearrangement joins TRBV24-1 to TRBJ2-2, with 7 bases lining up with TRBD1. CDR1 is KGHDR and CDR2 is SFDVKD in the germline V gene. The CDR3 extends over 14 amino acids. V gave up 1 base and J gave up 6 bases; unmatched junction bases: 1. The CDR3 sequence is CATSDFQGAGELFF. The CDR3 nucleotides are TGTGCCACCAGTGATTTCCAGGGGGCCGGGGAGCTGTTTTTT.

The CDR3 DNA is TGTGCCAGCAGCTTTGGACGGCAGGGGGCAGGAGGCTACACCTTC. It yields the protein CASSFGRQGAGGYTF. This rearrangement joins TRBV7-2 to TRBJ1-2; 8 bases align to TRBD1. This CDR3 comprises 15 residues. CDR1 SGHTA and CDR2 FQGNSA come from the germline V gene. V was clipped by 3 bases and J by 8 bases; unmatched bases: 11.

V and J are TRBV15 and TRBJ1-1, with D possibly TRBD1 on 6 matching bases. Per the germline V gene, CDR1 is LNHNV and CDR2 is YYDKDF (reference sequence). The CDR3 length is 14 residues. V was pared by 0 bases and J by 7 bases, with 12 bases between. Written as DNA, the CDR3 is TGTGCCACCAGCAGAGAGGGCAGGGGAATTGAAGCTTTCTTT. It codes for CATSREGRGIEAFF.

There are many counts of this clonotype. This sequence joins TRBV14 and TRBJ1-1; a possible D gene is TRBD1 (6 bases). Per germline, CDR1 SGHDN and CDR2 FVKESK. Between the trimmed V and J ends, which lost 1 base and 4 bases, there was a span of 16 bases. The CDR3 contains 16 residues. CDR3 region: CASSQGLQGFRTEAFF. The CDR3 DNA reads TGTGCCAGCAGCCAAGGCTTACAGGGCTTTCGCACTGAAGCTTTCTTT.